The rows below give T cell receptor beta chains drawn from one sample of a study of blood T cell repertoires in COVID-19. The repertoire was sequenced with immunoSEQ multiplex PCR; TCRdb's copy has only in-frame clones and lacks some. This table has approximately 200,000 clones, about 83% appearing once. The specimen sequenced was peripheral blood. These receptors all stem from a woman aged 50 to 65 with acute or convalescent COVID-19. CDR3s include the opening cysteine and the closing phenylalanine or tryptophan. A D gene is named only where the DNA matches it firmly. Some rows have no size entry. The others give once, few or many, or a class for an expanded clone.

d_call	j_call	v_call	clone_size	cdr3_aa	cdr3_nt
TRBD1	TRBJ1-1	TRBV6-2/TRBV6-3	NA	CASSTRTGSSVNTEAFF	TGTGCCAGCAGTACGCGGACAGGGAGTAGTGTGAACACTGAAGCTTTCTTT
TRBD1	TRBJ2-2	TRBV12-3/TRBV12-4	NA	CASSSTGAGELFF	TGTGCCAGCAGTTCGACAGGGGCCGGGGAGCTGTTTTTT
NA	TRBJ2-1	TRBV7-8	few	CASSLAVLQSSYNEQFF	TGTGCCAGCAGCTTAGCGGTGCTACAGAGCTCCTACAATGAGCAGTTCTTC
NA	TRBJ2-7	TRBV7-9	NA	CASSFSELLYEQYF	TGTGCCAGCAGCTTTTCCGAGCTCTTGTACGAGCAGTACTTC
NA	TRBJ2-7	TRBV9	NA	CASSVDELVNEQYF	TGTGCCAGCAGCGTAGATGAGCTGGTTAACGAGCAGTACTTC
NA	TRBJ1-1	TRBV21-1	once	CASSKETGPSEAFF	TGTGCCAGCAGCAAAGAGACAGGACCCTCTGAAGCTTTCTTT
TRBD2	TRBJ2-7	TRBV5-1	NA	CASSQGLAGVLGNEQYF	TGCGCCAGCAGCCAGGGACTAGCGGGAGTTCTGGGAAACGAGCAGTACTTC
TRBD2	TRBJ2-1	TRBV5-4	once	CASSKSSGSSPYNEQFF	TGTGCCAGCAGCAAATCTAGCGGGAGTTCGCCCTACAATGAGCAGTTCTTC
NA	TRBJ1-4	TRBV5-4	NA	CASSSDINEEKLFF	TGTGCCAGCAGCTCTGACATCAATGAGGAAAAACTGTTTTTT
TRBD2	TRBJ2-7	TRBV4-2	NA	CASSQGPSGTYEQYF	TGTGCCAGCAGCCAAGGGCCTAGCGGAACCTACGAGCAGTACTTC
NA	TRBJ2-1	TRBV11-2	NA	CASSSRGTQTSNEQFF	TGTGCCAGCAGCTCGCGGGGGACACAAACAAGTAATGAGCAGTTCTTC
TRBD2	TRBJ2-2	TRBV7-6	NA	CASSLEGGGAGELFF	TGTGCCAGCAGCTTAGAGGGTGGGGGGGCCGGGGAGCTGTTTTTT
TRBD1	TRBJ1-2	TRBV10-3	NA	CAISEQGAGNYGYTF	TGTGCCATCAGTGAACAGGGGGCGGGTAACTATGGCTACACCTTC
NA	TRBJ1-1	TRBV27	NA	CASSFQGRPEAFF	TGTGCCAGCAGTTTCCAGGGTAGGCCTGAAGCTTTCTTT
NA	TRBJ2-1	TRBV20-1	NA	CSASSAGSYNEQFF	TGCAGTGCTAGTAGTGCGGGCTCCTACAATGAGCAGTTCTTC
NA	TRBJ1-1	TRBV19	NA	CASIEDPGGTEAFF	TGTGCCAGTATAGAGGACCCGGGCGGGACTGAAGCTTTCTTT
NA	TRBJ2-2	TRBV7-2	NA	CASSAARIHNGELFF	TGTGCCAGCAGCGCAGCTAGAATTCATAACGGGGAGCTGTTTTTT
TRBD2	TRBJ2-2	TRBV4-2	NA	CASSPGLAGTGELFF	TGTGCCAGCAGCCCGGGACTAGCGGGGACCGGGGAGCTGTTTTTT
TRBD1	TRBJ1-3	TRBV28	NA	CASRMGQSGNTIYF	TGTGCCAGCAGAATGGGACAGTCTGGAAACACCATATATTTT
NA	TRBJ1-5	TRBV15	NA	CATSREGVQPQHF	TGTGCCACCAGCAGAGAAGGGGTTCAGCCCCAGCATTTT
NA	TRBJ2-7	TRBV7-9	NA	CASSLDGGGSQGPIYEQYF	TGTGCCAGCAGCTTAGATGGTGGGGGGTCTCAAGGCCCGATCTACGAGCAGTACTTC
TRBD2	TRBJ2-1	TRBV5-4	NA	CASSSPGLAGGNEQFF	TGTGCCAGCAGCTCGCCAGGACTAGCGGGAGGAAATGAGCAGTTCTTC
TRBD1	TRBJ2-7	TRBV11-1	NA	CASSSVDRGYEQYF	TGTGCCAGCAGCTCCGTCGACAGGGGCTACGAGCAGTACTTC
NA	TRBJ2-2	TRBV6-5	NA	CASRAGPGELFF	TGTGCCAGCAGGGCAGGCCCCGGGGAGCTGTTTTTT
NA	TRBJ2-3	TRBV19	NA	CASSPPGTDTQYF	TGTGCCAGTAGCCCCCCGGGCACAGATACGCAGTATTTT
NA	TRBJ1-5	TRBV4-3	NA	CASSQERVGERPQHF	TGCGCCAGCAGCCAAGAACGGGTTGGTGAACGGCCCCAGCATTTT
NA	TRBJ2-7	TRBV3-1/TRBV3-2	once	CASSQADYEQYF	TGTGCCAGCAGCCAGGCGGACTACGAGCAGTACTTC
TRBD1	TRBJ2-5	TRBV4-1	NA	CASSQVSGTGVETQYF	TGCGCCAGCAGCCAAGTTTCTGGGACAGGGGTTGAGACCCAGTACTTC
NA	TRBJ1-5	TRBV6-5	few	CASSYVQGSNQPQHF	TGTGCCAGCAGTTACGTTCAGGGTAGCAATCAGCCCCAGCATTTT
TRBD1	TRBJ2-7	TRBV11-3	NA	CASSPTAGGRDEQYF	TGTGCCAGCAGCCCCACCGCAGGGGGAAGGGACGAGCAGTACTTC
NA	TRBJ1-1	TRBV28	NA	CASSQNRNTEAFF	TGTGCCAGCAGCCAAAACAGGAACACTGAAGCTTTCTTT
NA	TRBJ2-3	TRBV19	NA	CASSPEARRSDTQYF	TGTGCCAGTTCACCCGAGGCTAGGCGTTCGGATACGCAGTATTTT
NA	TRBJ2-1	TRBV28	NA	CASIETNGWRKFEQFF	TGTGCCAGCATCGAAACAAACGGCTGGAGAAAATTTGAGCAGTTCTTC
TRBD2	TRBJ2-1	TRBV7-3	NA	CASSLNPSGGSSYNEQFF	TGTGCCAGCAGCTTAAATCCTAGCGGGGGAAGCTCCTACAATGAGCAGTTCTTC
TRBD1	TRBJ2-3	TRBV9	few	CASSLKQGSTDTQYF	TGTGCCAGCAGCTTAAAACAGGGGAGCACAGATACGCAGTATTTT
NA	TRBJ2-7	TRBV3-1/TRBV3-2	NA	CASSQEMSGKPYEQYF	TGTGCCAGCAGCCAAGAGATGTCGGGGAAACCCTACGAGCAGTACTTC
NA	TRBJ2-7	TRBV21-1	once	CASSKELPPYEQYF	TGTGCCAGCAGCAAAGAGCTTCCTCCCTACGAGCAGTACTTC
NA	TRBJ2-5	TRBV28	NA	CASSLEFSVQETQYF	TGTGCCAGCAGTTTAGAGTTTAGCGTACAAGAGACCCAGTACTTC
TRBD2	TRBJ2-1	TRBV7-2	NA	CASSLAAGEVDEQFF	TGTGCCAGCAGCTTGGCGGCGGGAGAGGTCGATGAGCAGTTCTTC
TRBD2	TRBJ2-1	TRBV28	NA	CASSPTSGGNNEQFF	TGTGCCAGCAGCCCCACCAGCGGGGGGAACAATGAGCAGTTCTTC
TRBD1	TRBJ2-1	TRBV23-1	NA	CASRQNRRDRLYNEQFF	TGCGCCAGCAGGCAAAATCGCCGGGACAGGCTTTACAATGAACAGTTCTTC
TRBD1	TRBJ2-3	TRBV5-8	NA	CASSSSTGTGSGDTQYF	TGTGCCAGCAGCTCTTCAACCGGGACAGGGAGTGGAGATACGCAGTATTTT
NA	TRBJ1-2	TRBV15	NA	CATSRGASGNGYTF	TGTGCCACCAGCAGAGGGGCGTCAGGGAATGGCTACACCTTC
TRBD2	TRBJ2-1	TRBV30	NA	CAWASGSYNEQFF	TGTGCCTGGGCTAGCGGCTCCTACAATGAGCAGTTCTTC
NA	TRBJ2-7	TRBV24-1	NA	CATSDSAYEQYF	TGTGCCACCAGTGATTCCGCCTACGAGCAGTACTTC
NA	TRBJ1-1	TRBV30	NA	CAWRRNRVYTEAFF	TGTGCCTGGAGGAGAAACAGGGTTTACACTGAAGCTTTCTTT
TRBD2	TRBJ2-2	TRBV11-2	NA	CAISLREGGTGELFF	TGTGCCATCAGCCTACGGGAGGGTGGGACCGGGGAGCTGTTTTTT
NA	TRBJ2-1	TRBV4-1	NA	CASSLRESYNEQFF	TGCGCCAGCAGCCTCCGGGAGTCGTACAATGAGCAGTTCTTC
NA	TRBJ2-5	TRBV19	NA	CASSIGRGSETQYF	TGTGCCAGTAGTATAGGGAGGGGATCGGAGACCCAGTACTTC
TRBD2	TRBJ2-4	TRBV6-6	NA	CASSPNPPPGLAGLAKNIQYF	TGTGCCAGCAGTCCTAACCCACCTCCGGGACTAGCGGGGCTAGCCAAAAACATTCAGTACTTC
TRBD2	TRBJ2-5	TRBV9	NA	CASSVLEGEGTQYF	TGTGCCAGCAGCGTACTAGAAGGGGAGGGGACCCAGTACTTC
NA	TRBJ2-7	TRBV11-2	NA	CASSLRTTAYEQYF	TGTGCCAGCAGCTTACGGACTACCGCCTACGAGCAGTACTTC
NA	TRBJ1-1	TRBV6-1	NA	CASSEISGIIAEAFF	TGTGCCAGCAGTGAAATTTCGGGGATTATCGCTGAAGCTTTCTTT